The 20 T cell receptor beta chains below come from one sample, sequenced in a study of vaccination and CD4 T cells after COVID-19. Their recognized antigens are unknown. Sequencing of cultured CD4+ T cell DNA used the Oncomine TCR Beta short-read assay. TCRdb reprocessed the PCR reads via MiXCR and lists one record per CDR3 protein. The repertoire has over 8,500 distinct CDR3 sequences, over 45% of them found once; the top ten carry over 25%. Documented treatment: roughly 10-day PBMC culture with coronavirus spike peptide pools or control peptides (ViraFEST assay). Source material: CD4+ T cells from blood, cultured in vitro. The receptors were sampled from a human donor who had recovered from COVID-19.

J is TRBJ1-5 and V is TRBV20-1, with D maybe TRBD1 (6 bases). The CDR3 is 15 amino acids. Germline lookup yields CDR1 DFQATT and CDR2 SNEGSKA (reference sequence). With 0 bases removed from V and 0 bases from J, the gap between germline ends came to 9 bases. CDR3 residues: CSAREGTTSNQPQHF. The CDR3 coding sequence is TGCAGTGCTAGAGAGGGGACAACTAGCAATCAGCCCCAGCATTTT.

The V call is TRBV5-1, the J call TRBJ2-7; possible D gene TRBD1, 6 bases. Trimming cost V 3 bases and J 2 bases, with 9 bases left between them. In germline, CDR1 is SGHRS, CDR2 YFSETQ. The CDR3 extends over 13 amino acids. In DNA, the CDR3 is TGCGCCAGCAGCTCGGGACACCCCTACGAGCAGTACTTC. Protein product: CASSSGHPYEQYF.

The V call is TRBV5-6, the J call TRBJ1-1; D is possibly TRBD1 (6 bases). V was shortened by 3 bases and J by 11 bases, with 17 bases between the two germline ends. The germline V gene encodes CDR1 SGHDT and CDR2 YYEEEE. This CDR3 spans 13 amino acids. CDR3 in DNA: TGTGCCAGCAGCTCACCGACCGGAGGGGGGGCTTTCTTT. Translation: CASSSPTGGGAFF.

In this sample, this clonotype is large. The V and J genes are TRBV6-1 and TRBJ1-2; the D gene is possibly TRBD1 (5 bases). Per germline, CDR1 MNHNS and CDR2 SASEGT. V was trimmed by 4 bases and J by 0 bases, leaving 18 bases between them. This CDR3 has 17 amino acids. The CDR3 region is CASSVRSRGGANYGYTF. CDR3 nucleotide sequence: TGTGCCAGCAGTGTTAGGAGCCGGGGAGGGGCTAACTATGGCTACACCTTC.

The J gene is TRBJ1-2, the V gene TRBV7-9, with D unclear. This CDR3 contains 12 residues. Germline-derived CDR1 and CDR2 are SEHNR and FQNEAQ (reference sequence). Trimming took off 1 base at V and 6 bases at J, with 6 bases between the two ends. The CDR3, as DNA: TGTGCCAGCAGCTTAGGGAAGGATGGCTACACCTTC. Its protein product is CASSLGKDGYTF.

V and J are TRBV6-1 and TRBJ1-2; 7 nucleotides align to TRBD1. Germline V CDR1 and CDR2: MNHNS, SASEGT. The CDR3 consists of 14 residues. J was trimmed by 2 bases and V by 5 bases; bases with no gene match: 5. The CDR3 loop reads CASSPGTVNYGYTF. The CDR3 DNA is TGTGCCAGCAGTCCCGGGACAGTAAACTATGGCTACACCTTC.

This clonotype has just a few counts. The rearrangement uses TRBV6-2 or TRBV6-3 and TRBJ2-7; TRBD1 matches at 8 bases. In germline, CDR1 is MNHEY, CDR2 SVGEGT. The CDR3 covers 14 residues. V dropped 6 bases and J dropped 3; count of bases not matched to a gene: 7. DNA for the CDR3: TGTGCCAGCAGGACCGGGACAGGAGTCTACGAGCAGTACTTC. Its protein is CASRTGTGVYEQYF.

The V gene is TRBV5-1, the J gene TRBJ2-3; D is undetermined. The V gene's germline CDR1 is SGHRS and CDR2 YFSETQ. The CDR3 loop spans 15 amino acids. Trimming pared 0 bases from V and 2 bases from J, leaving 10 bases between. CDR3 nucleotides: TGCGCCAGCAGCTTGGAAGGGCAGGTCACAGATACGCAGTATTTT. Protein product: CASSLEGQVTDTQYF.

This clonotype has a handful of counts. The chain couples TRBV7-2 to TRBJ1-2; D remains ambiguous. V was pared by 4 bases and J by 7 bases, with 10 bases between. The CDR3 runs 12 residues. The V gene's germline CDR1 is SGHTA and CDR2 FQGNSA. Here the CDR3 reads CASSWGGGGYTF. As DNA, the CDR3 is TGTGCCAGCAGCTGGGGAGGTGGTGGCTACACCTTC. Full variable domain (remainder filled in from reference TRBV7-2 and TRBJ1-2): GAGVSQSPSNKVTEKGKDVELRCDPISGHTALYWYRQSLGQGLEFLIYFQGNSAPDKSGLPSDRFSAERTGGSVSTLTIQRTQQEDSAVYLCASSWGGGGYTFGSGTRLTVV.

The chain couples TRBV6-2 or TRBV6-3 to TRBJ1-1, with D unresolved. The CDR3 extends over 15 amino acids. Germline CDR1 and CDR2: MNHEY and SVGEGT. Trimming cost V 5 bases and J 2 bases, with 15 bases left between them. The CDR3 is CASSPLDDLNTEAFF. The CDR3 nucleotides read TGTGCCAGCAGTCCTCTCGATGACCTTAACACTGAAGCTTTCTTT.

The rearrangement uses TRBV2 and TRBJ2-1; 7 bases fit TRBD2. V lost 1 base to trimming and J lost 2 bases; unmatched junction nucleotides: 2. The germline V gene has CDR1 SNHLY and CDR2 FYNNEI. This CDR3 is 15 amino acids long. The CDR3 is CASSEGGGTYNEQFF. CDR3 bases: TGTGCCAGCAGTGAAGGCGGGGGAACCTACAATGAGCAGTTCTTC.

This clonotype was counted between two and nine times. The rearrangement uses TRBV20-1 and TRBJ2-2; the D gene is possibly TRBD2 (6 bases). The V end lost 0 bases, the J end lost 8 bases, and 13 bases lay between the germline ends. Germline V lookup: CDR1 DFQATT, CDR2 SNEGSKA (reference sequence). The CDR3 is 14 residues long. CDR3 loop: CSARDSDYGGELFF. The CDR3 coding sequence is TGCAGTGCTAGAGATTCGGACTACGGTGGGGAGCTGTTTTTT.

This CDR3 reads CASSLATGFNEKLFF. Here the CDR3 DNA reads TGTGCCAGCAGCTTAGCGACAGGGTTTAATGAAAAACTGTTTTTT. V usage is TRBV7-9 and J usage is TRBJ1-4, with TRBD1 matching 7 bases. In germline, CDR1 is SEHNR, CDR2 FQNEAQ (reference sequence). The CDR3 is 15 residues long. Trimming at V came to 0 bases and at J to 4 bases, leaving 2 bases not matched to a gene.

The chain joins TRBV6-1 to TRBJ1-5; D is possibly TRBD1 (6 bases). Germline V gene sequence: CDR1 MNHNS, CDR2 SASEGT. V dropped 5 bases and J dropped 0 bases, with 11 bases sitting between them. The CDR3 has 15 amino acids. As DNA, the CDR3 is TGTGCCAGCAGTACAACAGGGACTAGCAATCAGCCCCAGCATTTT. It encodes CASSTTGTSNQPQHF.

The chain links TRBV6-1 to TRBJ1-1; a possible D gene is TRBD1 (5 bases). Germline V gene lookup returns CDR1 MNHNS and CDR2 SASEGT. The CDR3 sequence is 15 residues long. V lost 4 bases and J lost 1, with 13 bases in between. The CDR3 DNA reads as TGTGCCAGCAGTGCTACAACCACAGGGAACACTGAAGCTTTCTTT. Translated, it gives CASSATTTGNTEAFF.

V gene TRBV29-1 combines with J gene TRBJ1-2; D call uncertain. CDR1 and CDR2 (germline): SQVTM, ANQGSEA. Trimming took 6 bases from V and 0 from J, leaving 11 bases between them. The length of the CDR3 is 13 residues. In DNA form, the CDR3 reads TGCAGCGTCACGACACCAGCTAACTATGGCTACACCTTC. Translation: CSVTTPANYGYTF.

By share, this clonotype counts as medium-sized. This chain links TRBV30 with TRBJ1-1; D is unresolved. CDR3 length equals 11 residues. The germline V and J ends were trimmed by 2 bases and 5 bases, with 6 bases remaining between them. The germline gives CDR1 GTSNPN, CDR2 SVGIG (reference sequence). This CDR3 is CAWSWGTEAFF. In DNA, the CDR3 is TGTGCCTGGAGTTGGGGTACTGAAGCTTTCTTT. The complete variable domain, with remaining parts taken from reference TRBV30 and TRBJ1-1, reads SQTIHQWPATLVQPVGSPLSLECTVEGTSNPNLYWYRQAAGRGLQLLFYSVGIGQISSEVPQNLSASRPQDRQFILSSKKLLLSDSGFYLCAWSWGTEAFFGQGTRLTVV.

In this sample, this clonotype turned up a few times. The V call is TRBV7-9, the J call TRBJ1-1; D ambiguous. V was shortened by 0 bases and J by 0 bases, with 20 bases between the two germline ends. The germline V gene has CDR1 SEHNR and CDR2 FQNEAQ (reference sequence). The CDR3 loop spans 19 amino acids. The CDR3 DNA sequence: TGTGCCAGCAGCTTAGCTCTTGGCAGGTCCGGGTCCATGAACACTGAAGCTTTCTTT. Its protein is CASSLALGRSGSMNTEAFF.

The chain links TRBV9 to TRBJ2-5, with 12 bases matching TRBD2. The V and J ends lost 0 bases and 2 bases, in that order; junction bases with no gene match: 8. This CDR3 comprises 18 residues. The germline gives CDR1 SGDLS, CDR2 YYNGEE. The CDR3 protein is CASSVGASGGAGQETQYF. Here the CDR3 DNA reads TGTGCCAGCAGCGTAGGGGCTAGCGGGGGGGCCGGGCAAGAGACCCAGTACTTC. Drawing the rest from reference TRBV9 and TRBJ2-5, the complete variable domain is DSGVTQTPKHLITATGQRVTLRCSPRSGDLSVYWYQQSLDQGLQFLIQYYNGEERAKGNILERFSAQQFPDLHSELNLSSLELGDSALYFCASSVGASGGAGQETQYFGPGTRLLVL.

The chain couples TRBV4-3 to TRBJ2-2; D possibly corresponds to TRBD2 (5 bases). V was cut by 3 bases and J by 1 base, with 18 bases left in between. Germline loops: CDR1 LGHNA, CDR2 YSLEER. The CDR3 extends over 18 amino acids. The CDR3 spells CASSHLLGVEGNTGELFF. The CDR3 DNA reads TGCGCCAGCAGCCATCTCCTCGGGGTTGAGGGGAACACCGGGGAGCTGTTTTTT.